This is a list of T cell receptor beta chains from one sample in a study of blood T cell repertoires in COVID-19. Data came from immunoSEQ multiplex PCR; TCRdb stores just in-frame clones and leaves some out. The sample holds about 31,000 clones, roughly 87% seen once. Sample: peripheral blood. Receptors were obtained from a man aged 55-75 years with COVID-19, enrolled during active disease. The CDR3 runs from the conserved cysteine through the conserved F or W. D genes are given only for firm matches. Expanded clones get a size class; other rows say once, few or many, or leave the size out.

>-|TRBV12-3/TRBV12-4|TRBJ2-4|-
CASRPSAGNIQYF
TGTGCCAGCAGGCCTAGCGCTGGGAACATTCAGTACTTC
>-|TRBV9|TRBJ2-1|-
CASSAAGVHEQFF
TGTGCCAGCAGCGCAGCGGGCGTTCATGAGCAGTTCTTC
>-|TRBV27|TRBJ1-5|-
CASSPRGREVGPQHF
TGTGCCAGCAGCCCACGAGGGCGGGAGGTGGGGCCCCAGCATTTT
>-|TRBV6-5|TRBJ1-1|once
CAFARPKSTEAFF
TGTGCCTTTGCGAGGCCAAAGAGCACTGAAGCTTTCTTT
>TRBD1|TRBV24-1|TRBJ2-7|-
CATSDRTGLWYF
TGTGCCACCAGTGACCGGACAGGGTTGTGGTACTTC
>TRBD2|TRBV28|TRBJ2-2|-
CASRPGGRAAVELFF
TGTGCCAGCAGGCCCGGGGGGAGGGCCGCCGTGGAGCTGTTTTTT
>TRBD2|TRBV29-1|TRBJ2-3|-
CSVGSSGSSDTQYF
TGCAGCGTTGGTTCTAGCGGGAGCTCAGATACGCAGTATTTT
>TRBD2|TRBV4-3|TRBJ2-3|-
CASSPGLGTSKDTQYF
TGCGCCAGCAGCCCCGGTTTGGGGACTAGCAAAGATACGCAGTATTTT
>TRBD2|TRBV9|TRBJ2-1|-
CASSPIGTSGTEQFF
TGTGCCAGCAGCCCGATAGGGACTAGCGGGACTGAGCAGTTCTTC
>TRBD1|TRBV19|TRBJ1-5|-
CASSDRGGQPQHF
TGTGCCAGTTCGGACAGGGGCGGTCAGCCCCAGCATTTT
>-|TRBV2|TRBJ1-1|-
CASSDYRDTEAFF
TGTGCCAGCAGTGATTACAGAGACACTGAAGCTTTCTTT
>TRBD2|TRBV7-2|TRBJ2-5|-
CASSLDAGGLGETQYF
TGTGCCAGCAGCTTAGACGCGGGAGGGTTAGGAGAGACCCAGTACTTC
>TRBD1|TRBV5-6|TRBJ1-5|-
CASSHGPGQGRQPQHF
TGTGCCAGCAGCCACGGTCCGGGACAGGGACGGCAGCCCCAGCATTTT
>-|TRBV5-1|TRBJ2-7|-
CASTRTDTYEQYF
TGCGCCAGCACCCGGACAGACACCTACGAGCAGTACTTC
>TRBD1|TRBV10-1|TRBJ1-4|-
CASNSGTGDEKLFF
TGCGCCAGCAACAGCGGGACAGGGGATGAAAAACTGTTTTTT
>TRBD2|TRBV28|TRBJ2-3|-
CASNVLLAGGQDTQYF
TGTGCCAGCAACGTACTTCTAGCGGGAGGCCAGGATACGCAGTATTTT
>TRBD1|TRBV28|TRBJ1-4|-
CASSSTGTGDEKLFF
TGTGCCAGCAGTTCCACCGGGACAGGAGATGAAAAACTGTTTTTT
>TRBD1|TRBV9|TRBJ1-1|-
CASSAPQGTDTEAFF
TGTGCCAGCAGCGCGCCACAGGGGACGGACACTGAAGCTTTCTTT
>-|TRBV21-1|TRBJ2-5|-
CASSTSLEGTGGSPLGTQYF
TGTGCCAGCAGCACCTCGCTCGAAGGGACAGGGGGCTCCCCATTAGGGACCCAGTACTTC
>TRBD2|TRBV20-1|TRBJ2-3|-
CSASLPLGSGSPDTQYF
TGCAGTGCTAGTCTCCCCCTGGGTAGCGGGAGCCCAGATACGCAGTATTTT
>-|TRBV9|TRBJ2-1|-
CASSVERGSSYNEQFF
TGTGCCAGCAGCGTAGAGAGGGGGTCCTCCTACAATGAGCAGTTCTTC
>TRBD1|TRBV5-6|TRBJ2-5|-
CASSLVSGGDPQETQYF
TGTGCCAGCAGCTTGGTTTCAGGGGGCGACCCACAAGAGACCCAGTACTTC
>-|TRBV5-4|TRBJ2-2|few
CASSLDGGPNTGELFF
TGTGCCAGCAGCTTGGACGGGGGACCGAACACCGGGGAGCTGTTTTTT
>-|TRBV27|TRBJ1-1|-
CASTLIRGGLATEAFF
TGTGCCAGCACCCTTATCCGGGGGGGCCTGGCCACTGAAGCTTTCTTT
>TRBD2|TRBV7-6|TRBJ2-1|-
CASSPNLAGENNEQFF
TGTGCCAGCAGCCCAAATCTAGCGGGAGAGAACAATGAGCAGTTCTTC
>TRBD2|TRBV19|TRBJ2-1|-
CASSDLLAGGPVVEQFF
TGTGCCAGTAGTGACCTTCTAGCGGGAGGGCCAGTAGTTGAGCAGTTCTTC
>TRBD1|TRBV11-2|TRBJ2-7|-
CASSSLTGSSYEQYF
TGTGCCAGCAGCTCCTTGACAGGGAGCTCCTACGAGCAGTACTTC
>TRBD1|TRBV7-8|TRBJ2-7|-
CASSLEGAGNPYEQYF
TGTGCCAGCAGCTTAGAGGGGGCCGGAAACCCCTACGAGCAGTACTTC
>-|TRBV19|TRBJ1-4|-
CASKVEPTNEKLFF
TGTGCCAGTAAAGTGGAGCCAACTAATGAAAAACTGTTTTTT
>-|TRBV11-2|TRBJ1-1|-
CASSLAGGITEAFF
TGTGCCAGCAGCTTAGCCGGGGGAATCACTGAAGCTTTCTTT
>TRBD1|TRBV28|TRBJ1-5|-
CASSISTGGQYSNQPQHF
TGTGCCAGCAGTATCTCGACAGGGGGGCAATATAGCAATCAGCCCCAGCATTTT
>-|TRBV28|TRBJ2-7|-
CASSLGNTYEQYF
TGTGCCAGCAGTTTGGGCAACACCTACGAGCAGTACTTC
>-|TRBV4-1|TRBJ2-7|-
CASSQDNQASSYEQYF
TGCGCCAGCAGCCAAGATAACCAGGCCAGCTCCTACGAGCAGTACTTC
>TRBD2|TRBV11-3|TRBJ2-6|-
CASSFSGAAANVLTF
TGTGCCAGCAGCTTTAGCGGGGCTGCGGCCAACGTCCTGACTTTC
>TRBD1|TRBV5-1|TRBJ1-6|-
CASSSGQGNNSPLHF
TGCGCCAGCAGCTCGGGACAGGGCAATAATTCACCCCTCCACTTT
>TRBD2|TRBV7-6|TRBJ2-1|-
CASSTSGAGNNEQFF
TGTGCCAGCAGCACTAGCGGGGCGGGCAACAATGAGCAGTTCTTC
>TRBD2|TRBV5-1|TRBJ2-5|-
CASSDGLAETQYF
TGCGCCAGCAGCGATGGACTAGCAGAGACCCAGTACTTC
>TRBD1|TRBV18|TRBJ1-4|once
CASSSLNRGRPEKLFF
TGTGCCAGCTCCAGCCTAAACAGGGGGCGACCGGAAAAACTGTTTTTT
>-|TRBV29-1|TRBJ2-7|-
CSVGWGQSYEQYF
TGCAGCGTTGGGTGGGGGCAATCCTACGAGCAGTACTTC
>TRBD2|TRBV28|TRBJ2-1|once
CASSELAVKSYNEQFF
TGTGCCAGCAGTGAACTAGCGGTGAAGTCCTACAATGAGCAGTTCTTC
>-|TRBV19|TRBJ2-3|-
CASSIPPVGVGGTDTQYF
TGTGCCAGTAGTATCCCCCCGGTTGGGGTAGGGGGCACAGATACGCAGTATTTT
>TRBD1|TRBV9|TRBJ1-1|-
CASSVNRDRETTEAFF
TGTGCCAGCAGCGTCAACCGGGACAGGGAGACCACTGAAGCTTTCTTT
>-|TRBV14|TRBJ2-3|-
CASSQNPRTDTQYF
TGTGCCAGCAGCCAAAACCCGCGGACAGATACGCAGTATTTT
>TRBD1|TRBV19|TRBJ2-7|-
CASAPGQGFHEQYF
TGTGCCAGCGCACCGGGACAGGGGTTCCACGAGCAGTACTTC
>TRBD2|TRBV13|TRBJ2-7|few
CASSVSGLAVSYEQYF
TGTGCCAGCAGCGTCTCGGGACTAGCGGTCTCCTACGAGCAGTACTTC
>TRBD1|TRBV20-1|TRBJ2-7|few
CSASGGQAGDEQYF
TGCAGTGCTAGTGGTGGACAGGCTGGCGACGAGCAGTACTTC
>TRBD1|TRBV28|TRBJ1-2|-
CASRRDRAEVGYTF
TGTGCCAGCAGGAGGGACAGGGCGGAGGTAGGCTACACCTTC
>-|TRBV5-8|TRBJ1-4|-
CASSLGDSAISTNEKLFF
TGTGCCAGCAGCTTGGGCGACAGCGCAATTTCAACTAATGAAAAACTGTTTTTT
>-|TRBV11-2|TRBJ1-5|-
CASSLTGSNQPQHF
TGTGCCAGCAGCTTGACAGGAAGCAATCAGCCCCAGCATTTT